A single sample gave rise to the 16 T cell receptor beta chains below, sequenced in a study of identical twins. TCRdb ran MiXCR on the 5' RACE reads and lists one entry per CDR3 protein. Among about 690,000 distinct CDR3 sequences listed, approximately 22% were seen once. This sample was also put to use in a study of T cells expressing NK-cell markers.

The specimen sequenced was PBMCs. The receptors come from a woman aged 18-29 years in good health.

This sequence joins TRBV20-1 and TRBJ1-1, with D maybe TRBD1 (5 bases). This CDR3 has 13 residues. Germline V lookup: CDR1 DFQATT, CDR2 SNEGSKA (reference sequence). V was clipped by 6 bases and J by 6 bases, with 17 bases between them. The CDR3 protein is CSAEGLSGAEAFF. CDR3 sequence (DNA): TGCAGTGCGGAAGGCTTGTCGGGGGCTGAAGCTTTCTTT.

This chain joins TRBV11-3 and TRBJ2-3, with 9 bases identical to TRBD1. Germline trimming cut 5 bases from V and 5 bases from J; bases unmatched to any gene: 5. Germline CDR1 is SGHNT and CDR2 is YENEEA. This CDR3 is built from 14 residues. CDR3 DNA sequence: TGTGCCAGCAGCAACCGGACAGGGGTAGATACGCAGTATTTT. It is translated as CASSNRTGVDTQYF. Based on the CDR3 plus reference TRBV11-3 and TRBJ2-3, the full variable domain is EAGVVQSPRYKIIEKKQPVAFWCNPISGHNTLYWYLQNLGQGPELLIRYENEEAVDDSQLPKDRFSAERLKGVDSTLKIQPAELGDSAVYLCASSNRTGVDTQYFGPGTRLTVL.

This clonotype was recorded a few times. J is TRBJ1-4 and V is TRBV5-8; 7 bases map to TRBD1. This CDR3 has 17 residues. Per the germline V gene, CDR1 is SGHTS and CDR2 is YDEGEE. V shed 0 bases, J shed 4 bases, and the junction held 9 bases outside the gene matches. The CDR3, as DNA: TGTGCCAGCAGCTTGGCACCCAGGGGGTTTGGTAATGAAAAACTGTTTTTT. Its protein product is CASSLAPRGFGNEKLFF. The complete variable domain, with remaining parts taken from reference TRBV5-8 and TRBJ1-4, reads EAGVTQSPTHLIKTRGQQATLRCSPISGHTSVYWYQQALGLGLQFLLWYDEGEERNRGNFPPRFSGRQFPNYSSELNVNALELEDSALYLCASSLAPRGFGNEKLFFGSGTQLSVL.

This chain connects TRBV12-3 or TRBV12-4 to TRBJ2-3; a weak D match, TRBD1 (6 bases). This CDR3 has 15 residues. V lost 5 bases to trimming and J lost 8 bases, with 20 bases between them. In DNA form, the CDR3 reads TGTGCCAGCAGTCGTGCCGGGACAAGTTCTGGTACGCAGTATTTT. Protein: CASSRAGTSSGTQYF.

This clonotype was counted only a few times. This CDR3 reads CASSSRRYEQYF. In nucleotides, the CDR3 is TGTGCCAGCAGCTCCCGGCGTTACGAGCAGTACTTC. The chain has TRBV7-9 and TRBJ2-7; D ambiguous. Germline-derived CDR1 and CDR2 are SEHNR and FQNEAQ (reference sequence). The CDR3 runs to 12 residues. V was cut by 4 bases and J by 4 bases, with 8 bases left in between. Filled out from reference TRBV7-9 and TRBJ2-7, the complete variable domain reads DTGVSQNPRHKITKRGQNVTFRCDPISEHNRLYWYRQTLGQGPEFLTYFQNEAQLEKSRLLSDRFSAERPKGSFSTLEIQRTEQGDSAMYLCASSSRRYEQYFGPGTRLTVT.

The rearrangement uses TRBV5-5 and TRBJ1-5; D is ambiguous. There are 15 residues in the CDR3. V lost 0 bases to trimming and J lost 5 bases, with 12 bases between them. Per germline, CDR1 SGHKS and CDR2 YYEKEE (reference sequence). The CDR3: CASSLVVGSYQPQHF. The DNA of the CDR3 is TGTGCCAGCAGCTTGGTGGTGGGGAGCTATCAGCCCCAGCATTTT.

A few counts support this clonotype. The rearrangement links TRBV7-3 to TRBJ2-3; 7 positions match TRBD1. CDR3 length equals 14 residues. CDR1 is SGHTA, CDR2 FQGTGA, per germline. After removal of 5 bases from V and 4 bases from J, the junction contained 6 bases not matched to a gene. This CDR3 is CASSPYRGADTQYF. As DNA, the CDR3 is TGTGCCAGCAGCCCATACAGGGGTGCAGATACGCAGTATTTT.

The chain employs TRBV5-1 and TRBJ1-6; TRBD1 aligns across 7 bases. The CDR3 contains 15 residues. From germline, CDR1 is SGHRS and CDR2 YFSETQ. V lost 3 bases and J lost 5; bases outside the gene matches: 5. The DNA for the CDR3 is TGCGCCAGCAGCTGGGGAACAGGGGATAATTCACCCCTCCACTTT. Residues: CASSWGTGDNSPLHF.

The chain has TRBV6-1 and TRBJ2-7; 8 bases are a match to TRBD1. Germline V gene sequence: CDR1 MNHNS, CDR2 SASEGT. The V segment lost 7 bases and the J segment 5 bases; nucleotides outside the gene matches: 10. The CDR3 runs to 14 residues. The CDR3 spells CASNPRQGSHEQYF. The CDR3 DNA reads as TGTGCCAGCAATCCTCGACAGGGGTCCCACGAGCAGTACTTC.

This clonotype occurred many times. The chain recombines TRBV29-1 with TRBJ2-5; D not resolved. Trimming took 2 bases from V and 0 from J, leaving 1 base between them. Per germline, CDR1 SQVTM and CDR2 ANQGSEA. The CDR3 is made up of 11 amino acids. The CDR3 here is CSVEYQETQYF. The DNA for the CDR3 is TGCAGCGTTGAATACCAAGAGACCCAGTACTTC.

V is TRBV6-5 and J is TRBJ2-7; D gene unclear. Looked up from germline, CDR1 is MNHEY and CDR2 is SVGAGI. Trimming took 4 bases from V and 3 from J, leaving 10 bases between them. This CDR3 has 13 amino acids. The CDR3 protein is CASSFGPIYEQYF. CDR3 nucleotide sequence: TGTGCCAGCAGTTTTGGGCCGATCTACGAGCAGTACTTC.

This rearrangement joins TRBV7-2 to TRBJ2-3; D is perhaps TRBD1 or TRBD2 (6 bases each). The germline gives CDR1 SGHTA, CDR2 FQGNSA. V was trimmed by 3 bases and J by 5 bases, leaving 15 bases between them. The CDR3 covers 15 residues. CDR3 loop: CASSFGGRSLDTQYF. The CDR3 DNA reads TGTGCCAGCAGCTTCGGGGGCAGGAGCCTAGATACGCAGTATTTT.

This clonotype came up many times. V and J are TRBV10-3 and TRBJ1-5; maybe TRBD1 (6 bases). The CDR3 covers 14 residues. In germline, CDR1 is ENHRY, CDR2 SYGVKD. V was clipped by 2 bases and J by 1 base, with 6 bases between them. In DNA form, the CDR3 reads TGTGCCATCAGTGAGCAGGGGAGCAATCAGCCCCAGCATTTT. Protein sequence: CAISEQGSNQPQHF.

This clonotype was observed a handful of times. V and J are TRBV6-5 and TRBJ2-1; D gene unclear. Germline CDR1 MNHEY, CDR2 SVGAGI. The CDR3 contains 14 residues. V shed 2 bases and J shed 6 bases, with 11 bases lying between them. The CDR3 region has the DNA TGTGCCAGCAGTTACGACAACCCGGGCAATGAGCAGTTCTTC. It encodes CASSYDNPGNEQFF.

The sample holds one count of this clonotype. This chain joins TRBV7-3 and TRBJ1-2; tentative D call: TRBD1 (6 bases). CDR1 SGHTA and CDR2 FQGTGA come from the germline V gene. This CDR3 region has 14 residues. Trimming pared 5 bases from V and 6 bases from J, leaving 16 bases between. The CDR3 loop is CASSPSGARHGYTF. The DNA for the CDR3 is TGTGCCAGCAGCCCCTCGGGGGCGCGTCATGGCTACACCTTC. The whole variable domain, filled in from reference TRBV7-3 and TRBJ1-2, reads GAGVSQTPSNKVTEKGKYVELRCDPISGHTALYWYRQSLGQGPEFLIYFQGTGAADDSGLPNDRFFAVRPEGSVSTLKIQRTERGDSAVYLCASSPSGARHGYTFGSGTRLTVV.

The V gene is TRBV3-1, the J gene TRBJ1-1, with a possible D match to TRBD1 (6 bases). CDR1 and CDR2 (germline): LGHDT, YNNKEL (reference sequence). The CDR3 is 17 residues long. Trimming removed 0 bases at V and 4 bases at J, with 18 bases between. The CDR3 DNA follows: TGTGCCAGCAGCCAAGACGGAAGAGGGGGTCTTGGCACTGAAGCTTTCTTT. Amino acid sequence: CASSQDGRGGLGTEAFF.